These T cell receptor beta chains were read from a single sample in a study of blood T cell repertoires in COVID-19. The table came from immunoSEQ multiplex PCR; TCRdb's copy has only in-frame clones and leaves some out. The sample yields roughly 120,000 clones, 92% seen once. Source material: peripheral blood. These receptors were taken from a man in his fifties or sixties with COVID-19, enrolled during active disease. Each CDR3 is given with its conserved first and last residue. The order of the fields is V gene, clone size, D gene, J gene, CDR3 DNA, CDR3 protein. D genes are given only for firm matches. Where a row states a size, it is once, few, many or the class of an expanded clone; other rows omit it.

V gene: TRBV7-2
clone size: -
D gene: TRBD2
J gene: TRBJ2-5
CDR3 DNA: TGTGCCAGCGGGACTGCTAACTTCGAAGCGGGAGAGTTAGAGACCCAGTACTTC
CDR3 protein: CASGTANFEAGELETQYF

V gene: TRBV9
clone size: -
D gene: -
J gene: TRBJ2-3
CDR3 DNA: TGTGCCAGCAGCGCCCGTCTAGGGAAGTCGGGGGATACGCAGTATTTT
CDR3 protein: CASSARLGKSGDTQYF

V gene: TRBV18
clone size: -
D gene: -
J gene: TRBJ1-2
CDR3 DNA: TGTGCCAGCTCGAAACAACAGGGTTTCTATGGCTACACCTTC
CDR3 protein: CASSKQQGFYGYTF

V gene: TRBV7-2
clone size: once
D gene: -
J gene: TRBJ1-2
CDR3 DNA: TGTGCCAGCAGCCAAGATTTGGGACTCTATGGCTACACCTTC
CDR3 protein: CASSQDLGLYGYTF

V gene: TRBV19
clone size: -
D gene: -
J gene: TRBJ2-3
CDR3 DNA: TGTGCCAGTAGTCCCGGGTTAGCTACAGATACGCAGTATTTT
CDR3 protein: CASSPGLATDTQYF

V gene: TRBV4-1
clone size: -
D gene: -
J gene: TRBJ1-3
CDR3 DNA: TGCGCCAGCAGCCATGTCCGGGAATCAGGAAACACCATATATTTT
CDR3 protein: CASSHVRESGNTIYF

V gene: TRBV19
clone size: once
D gene: -
J gene: TRBJ2-4
CDR3 DNA: TGTGCCAGTAGTCCCCCCGCCGGGACATCCGGAGACATTCAGTACTTC
CDR3 protein: CASSPPAGTSGDIQYF

V gene: TRBV2
clone size: -
D gene: -
J gene: TRBJ1-5
CDR3 DNA: TGTGCCAGCCAAGGACAGAACAATCAGCCCCAGCATTTT
CDR3 protein: CASQGQNNQPQHF

V gene: TRBV9
clone size: -
D gene: TRBD2
J gene: TRBJ2-3
CDR3 DNA: TGTGCCAGCAGCATCGGACTAGCGGGATACACAGATACGCAGTATTTT
CDR3 protein: CASSIGLAGYTDTQYF

V gene: TRBV9
clone size: -
D gene: -
J gene: TRBJ1-5
CDR3 DNA: TGTGCCAGCAGCGTAGGGATAGGGGGCAATCAGCCCCAGCATTTT
CDR3 protein: CASSVGIGGNQPQHF

V gene: TRBV7-2
clone size: -
D gene: -
J gene: TRBJ1-5
CDR3 DNA: TGTGCCAGCAGCTTACAGAGCAATCAGCCCCAGCATTTT
CDR3 protein: CASSLQSNQPQHF

V gene: TRBV28
clone size: once
D gene: -
J gene: TRBJ2-1
CDR3 DNA: TGTGCCAGCAGTGAAGGGGGGGAACACAATGAGCAGTTCTTC
CDR3 protein: CASSEGGEHNEQFF

V gene: TRBV6-5
clone size: -
D gene: -
J gene: TRBJ1-5
CDR3 DNA: TGTGTCTCACAGGAGTTACCATGGCAGCCCCAGCATTTT
CDR3 protein: CVSQELPWQPQHF

V gene: TRBV3-1/TRBV3-2
clone size: once
D gene: -
J gene: TRBJ2-5
CDR3 DNA: TGTGCCAGCAGCCCTGTGAGAGGTGCAACCCAGTACTTC
CDR3 protein: CASSPVRGATQYF

V gene: TRBV7-2
clone size: -
D gene: TRBD2
J gene: TRBJ2-1
CDR3 DNA: TGTGCCAGCAGCTCGGGACTAGCGGGAGTTTCCCAGCAGTTCTTC
CDR3 protein: CASSSGLAGVSQQFF

V gene: TRBV7-2
clone size: -
D gene: -
J gene: TRBJ2-7
CDR3 DNA: TGTGCCAGCAGCGGTCGGACTTTCGAGCAGTACTTC
CDR3 protein: CASSGRTFEQYF

V gene: TRBV19
clone size: -
D gene: -
J gene: TRBJ2-2
CDR3 DNA: TGTGCCAGTAGTAGGACTCTAGACACCGGGGAGCTGTTTTTT
CDR3 protein: CASSRTLDTGELFF

V gene: TRBV30
clone size: -
D gene: -
J gene: TRBJ2-5
CDR3 DNA: TGTGCCTGGAGAGCCACAAGGGAGCTGCCCCAGTACTTC
CDR3 protein: CAWRATRELPQYF